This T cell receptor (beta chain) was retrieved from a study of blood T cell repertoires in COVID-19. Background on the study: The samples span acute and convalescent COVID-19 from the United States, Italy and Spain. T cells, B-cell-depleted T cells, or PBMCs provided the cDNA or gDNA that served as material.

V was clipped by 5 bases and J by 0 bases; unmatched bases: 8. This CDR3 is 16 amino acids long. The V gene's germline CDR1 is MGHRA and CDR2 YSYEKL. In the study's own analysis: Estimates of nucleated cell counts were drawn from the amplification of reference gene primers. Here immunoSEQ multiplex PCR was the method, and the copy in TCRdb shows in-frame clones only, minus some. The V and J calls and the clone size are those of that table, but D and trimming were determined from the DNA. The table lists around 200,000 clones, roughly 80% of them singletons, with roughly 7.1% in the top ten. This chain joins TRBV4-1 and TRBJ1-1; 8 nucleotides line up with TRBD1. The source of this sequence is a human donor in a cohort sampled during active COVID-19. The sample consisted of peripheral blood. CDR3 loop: CASSESDRDMNTEAFF. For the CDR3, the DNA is TGCGCCAGCAGCGAGTCGGACAGGGATATGAACACTGAAGCTTTCTTT.